This T cell receptor (beta chain) was sequenced for a study of T cells in Graves' hyperthyroidism and ophthalmopathy. Findings and caveats of the study: Most expanded thyroid clonotypes above 0.001 recurred in blood.

Turning to this clonotype: No antigen is known for it.

TCR beta CDR3 sequences were amplified from RNA transcripts. HTBI primers were employed in a first-round RT-PCR of the TCR CDR3. One entry per CDR3 protein results from TCRdb running MiXCR on the multiplex PCR reads. The profile shows 300,000 to 450,000 distinct CDR3 sequences, approximately 25% of them singletons. This TCR derives from a man aged 50 or older with Graves' hyperthyroidism. The specimen sequenced was blood.

In DNA form, the CDR3 reads TGCGCCAGCAGTGAGTCTGGGGGTGGCTACACCTTC. This translates into CASSESGGGYTF. The chain joins TRBV10-2 to TRBJ1-2, with D tentatively TRBD1 (5 bases). The germline V gene encodes CDR1 WSHSY and CDR2 SAAADI. This CDR3 has 12 residues. V lost 0 bases, J lost 7 bases, and 6 bases lay in between.